One sample yielded the 31 T cell receptor beta chains listed below, sequenced in a study of blood T cell repertoires in COVID-19. Using immunoSEQ multiplex PCR, the repertoire was profiled, and TCRdb retains in-frame clones only, with some absent. The sample has about 110,000 clones; around 68% are singletons. The sample was peripheral blood. Receptors were obtained from a woman aged 60-75 years with acute or convalescent COVID-19.

V usage is TRBV5-4 and J usage is TRBJ2-1, with 14 bases that match TRBD2. This CDR3 is built from 18 residues. V lost 0 bases to trimming and J lost 7 bases; unmatched junction nucleotides: 9. The germline CDR1 and CDR2 sequences are SGHNT and YYREEE (reference sequence). Written as DNA, the CDR3 is TGTGCCAGCAGCTTGGGACTAGCGGGGGGGCGGACGTTGAATGAGCAGTTCTTC. Its translation: CASSLGLAGGRTLNEQFF.

The V call is TRBV12-5, the J call TRBJ2-2; 10 positions match TRBD1. This CDR3 spans 16 amino acids. CDR1 and CDR2 (germline): LGHNT, FRNRAP. With 5 bases clipped from V and 4 bases from J, the junction kept 7 bases outside the gene matches. The CDR3: CASGLGTGVRTGELFF. As DNA, the CDR3 is TGTGCTAGTGGTCTCGGGACAGGGGTTCGCACCGGGGAGCTGTTTTTT.

This clone was observed a handful of times. V and J are TRBV6-5 and TRBJ2-6, with 7 bases lining up with TRBD1. The CDR3 sequence is 15 residues long. The germline V gene encodes CDR1 MNHEY and CDR2 SVGAGI. After removal of 5 bases from V and 2 bases from J, the junction contained 3 bases not matched to a gene. The DNA for the CDR3 is TGTGCCAGCAGTACGACAGGGCCTGGGGCCAACGTCCTGACTTTC. Residues: CASSTTGPGANVLTF.

CDR3 bases: TGTGCCACCAGTGACACTCGGACAGGTCCTAGCAATCAGCCCCAGCATTTT. Protein: CATSDTRTGPSNQPQHF. The chain combines TRBV24-1 with TRBJ1-5; 7 bases match TRBD1. In germline, CDR1 is KGHDR, CDR2 SFDVKD. The CDR3 covers 17 residues. The V segment lost 4 bases and the J segment 0 bases; nucleotides outside the gene matches: 8.

This chain joins TRBV9 and TRBJ2-2; 7 bases line up with TRBD2. Trimming took 4 bases from V and 5 from J; bases not matched to a gene: 8. Germline CDR1 is SGDLS and CDR2 is YYNGEE. CDR3 length: 15 residues. This CDR3 is CASSPSTGLTGELFF. The CDR3 nucleotides read TGTGCCAGCAGCCCATCGACGGGACTAACCGGGGAGCTGTTTTTT.

V usage is TRBV6-2 or TRBV6-3 and J usage is TRBJ2-1, with 8 bases identical to TRBD1. V gave up 6 bases and J gave up 3 bases; unmatched junction bases: 7. The CDR3 is 15 amino acids. Germline V gene lookup returns CDR1 MNHEY and CDR2 SVGEGT. DNA of the CDR3: TGTGCCAGCAGCCTCCCCGGACAGGGCTACAATGAGCAGTTCTTC. This codes for CASSLPGQGYNEQFF.

The chain combines TRBV9 with TRBJ2-6, with unresolved D. Trimming stripped 0 bases from V and 2 bases from J, with 6 bases between. Germline V gives CDR1 SGDLS, CDR2 YYNGEE. The CDR3 totals 15 residues. The CDR3 bases are TGTGCCAGCAGCGTAGGGCTTACTGGGGCCAACGTCCTGACTTTC. This gives the protein CASSVGLTGANVLTF.

V gene TRBV3-1 (or the pseudogene TRBV3-2) combines with J gene TRBJ1-4, with 8 bases lining up with TRBD1. CDR3 size: 16 residues. V dropped 1 base and J dropped 4; count of bases not matched to a gene: 5. Germline V CDR1 and CDR2: LGHDT, YNNKEL (reference sequence). The CDR3 here is CASSQGGTGLNEKLFF. The CDR3 nucleotides are TGTGCCAGCAGCCAAGGAGGGACAGGCCTTAATGAAAAACTGTTTTTT.

CDR3 amino acids: CASSILFVRWNTGELFF. The DNA for the CDR3 is TGTGCCAGTAGTATTCTGTTCGTTCGGTGGAACACCGGGGAGCTGTTTTTT. V and J are TRBV19 and TRBJ2-2, with no clear D. CDR3 size: 17 residues. Trimming stripped 3 bases from V and 1 base from J, with 15 bases between. Germline assignment: CDR1 LNHDA and CDR2 SQIVND (reference sequence).

This clone came up a few times. This rearrangement joins TRBV24-1 to TRBJ1-2; D may be TRBD1 (6 bases). Germline assignment: CDR1 KGHDR and CDR2 SFDVKD. V shed 5 bases and J shed 4 bases, with 10 bases lying between them. CDR3 length: 13 amino acids. The CDR3 DNA sequence: TGTGCCACCAGTGTAGGGGGTCTCTATGGCTACACCTTC. Protein sequence: CATSVGGLYGYTF.

The chain carries TRBV30 and TRBJ1-2; TRBD1 aligns across 8 bases. V shed 2 bases and J 4 bases; nucleotides not matched to a gene: 12. The germline V gene encodes CDR1 GTSNPN and CDR2 SVGIG (reference sequence). This CDR3 has 16 amino acids. The CDR3 protein is CAWSTAGVGQGYGYTF. Written as DNA, the CDR3 is TGTGCCTGGAGTACGGCAGGGGTAGGACAGGGCTATGGCTACACCTTC.

V and J are TRBV7-2 and TRBJ1-2; no clear D. Trimming left V 1 base short and J 3 bases short, with 6 bases between. Germline V CDR1 and CDR2: SGHTA, FQGNSA. CDR3 length: 13 amino acids. CDR3 loop: CASSLVQYYGYTF. For the CDR3, the DNA is TGTGCCAGCAGCTTAGTACAGTACTATGGCTACACCTTC.

This chain links TRBV5-1 with TRBJ2-7; 7 bases align to TRBD1. The length of the CDR3 is 15 residues. In germline, CDR1 is SGHRS, CDR2 YFSETQ. The junction had 10 bases not matched to a gene; V was cut back by 0 bases and J by 7 bases. In nucleotides, the CDR3 is TGCGCCAGCAGCTTGGACGGGACAGACCGTTTGGAGCAGTACTTC. This sequence encodes CASSLDGTDRLEQYF.

The J gene is TRBJ2-6, the V gene TRBV24-1, with a weak D call TRBD2 (6 bases). V lost 3 bases and J lost 2, with 13 bases in between. The CDR3 contains 17 residues. Germline V gene sequence: CDR1 KGHDR, CDR2 SFDVKD. CDR3 nucleotides: TGTGCCACCAGTGATGTATCCCGCGGGACTGGGGCCAACGTCCTGACTTTC. Amino acids: CATSDVSRGTGANVLTF.

This clone was seen only a few times. V usage is TRBV5-1 and J usage is TRBJ1-1, with a tentative D call TRBD1 (6 bases). CDR1 is SGHRS, CDR2 YFSETQ, per germline. Trimming cost V 0 bases and J 4 bases, with 16 bases left between them. The CDR3 contains 16 residues. The CDR3 nucleotides are TGCGCCAGCAGCTTGGACCTCAGGGGTTTGAGCACTGAAGCTTTCTTT. Translation gives CASSLDLRGLSTEAFF.

The gene calls are TRBV5-6 and TRBJ2-1; 8 positions match TRBD1. The CDR3 has 15 residues. V lost 2 bases and J lost 2; bases outside the gene matches: 3. Germline CDR1 is SGHDT and CDR2 is YYEEEE. The DNA for the CDR3 is TGTGCCAGCAGCTTCGGGACAGGAGCCTACAATGAGCAGTTCTTC. Its translation: CASSFGTGAYNEQFF.

This clone has a single count. V is TRBV3-1 (or the pseudogene TRBV3-2) and J is TRBJ1-4; 10 bases align to TRBD1. The germline V gene encodes CDR1 LGHDT and CDR2 YNNKEL (reference sequence). After removal of 4 bases from V and 4 bases from J, the junction contained 3 bases not matched to a gene. The CDR3 covers 15 residues. Written as DNA, the CDR3 is TGTGCCAGCAGCCTTGACAGGGGGCGTAATGAAAAACTGTTTTTT. Its translation: CASSLDRGRNEKLFF.

The J gene is TRBJ1-5, the V gene TRBV18; TRBD1 is a possible D gene (5 bases). CDR1 is KGHSH, CDR2 LQKENI, per germline. V lost 6 bases and J lost 6, with 18 bases in between. The CDR3 is 15 residues long. The chain's CDR3 is CASSPGQGSLQPQHF. In DNA form, the CDR3 reads TGTGCCAGCTCCCCAGGGCAGGGAAGTCTTCAGCCCCAGCATTTT.

DNA for the CDR3: TGTGCCAGCAGTTACGGGACAGGGTTCCACGAGCAGTACTTC. As protein: CASSYGTGFHEQYF. This chain uses TRBV6-2 or TRBV6-3 with TRBJ2-7; 9 bases are shared with TRBD1. The V gene's germline CDR1 is MNHEY and CDR2 SVGEGT. V was clipped by 2 bases and J by 5 bases; unmatched bases: 4. The CDR3 extends over 14 amino acids.

This chain uses TRBV30 with TRBJ2-7; 8 nucleotides agree with TRBD1. J lost 3 bases, V lost 3 bases, and 7 bases had no gene match. CDR1 is GTSNPN and CDR2 is SVGIG in the germline V gene (reference sequence). The CDR3 is 14 residues long. DNA of the CDR3: TGTGCCTGGAGCCCCGGGACAGGTCACTACGAGCAGTACTTC. Protein product: CAWSPGTGHYEQYF. The whole variable domain, remainder taken from reference TRBV30 and TRBJ2-7, is SQTIHQWPATLVQPVGSPLSLECTVEGTSNPNLYWYRQAAGRGLQLLFYSVGIGQISSEVPQNLSASRPQDRQFILSSKKLLLSDSGFYLCAWSPGTGHYEQYFGPGTRLTVT.

This clone has only one observation. This same CDR3 is encoded by further DNA sequences in the sample. The chain has TRBV28 and TRBJ1-3, with D tentatively TRBD1 (5 bases). Germline loops: CDR1 MDHEN, CDR2 SYDVKM. This CDR3 is built from 15 residues. Trimming took off 3 bases at V and 0 bases at J, with 9 bases between the two ends. The CDR3, as DNA: TGTGCCAGCAGTTTGGGGCACTCCTCTGGAAACACCATATATTTT. Translated, it gives CASSLGHSSGNTIYF.

The chain combines TRBV13 with TRBJ2-7, with 11 bases identical to TRBD2. CDR3 length: 15 amino acids. V was clipped by 7 bases and J by 1 base; unmatched bases: 6. Germline-derived CDR1 and CDR2 are PRHDT and FYEKMQ (reference sequence). CDR3 loop: CASNRGTSGSYEQYF. In DNA form, the CDR3 reads TGTGCCAGCAACCGAGGGACTAGCGGATCCTACGAGCAGTACTTC.

V is TRBV6-5 and J is TRBJ1-1; 7 bases map to TRBD1. Losses at the gene ends were 6 bases for V and 2 bases for J; bases not matched to a gene: 9. The CDR3 length is 15 residues. Germline V gene lookup returns CDR1 MNHEY and CDR2 SVGAGI. CDR3 nucleotides: TGTGCCAGCAGACCCCCGGGACAGATAAACACTGAAGCTTTCTTT. This codes for CASRPPGQINTEAFF.

The genes are TRBV28 and TRBJ1-5; 8 positions agree with TRBD1. J lost 3 bases, V lost 6 bases, and 4 bases had no gene match. In germline, CDR1 is MDHEN, CDR2 SYDVKM. The CDR3 contains 14 residues. In DNA form, the CDR3 reads TGTGCCAGCAGGGAGGGACAGGACAATCAGCCCCAGCATTTT. Protein: CASREGQDNQPQHF.

The rearrangement links TRBV28 to TRBJ1-1, with 7 bases that match TRBD1. Germline V lookup: CDR1 MDHEN, CDR2 SYDVKM. V shed 4 bases, J shed 0 bases, and the junction held 8 bases outside the gene matches. The CDR3 totals 16 residues. The CDR3 DNA reads as TGTGCCAGCAGTTCAGCTGACAGGGAGGTGAACACTGAAGCTTTCTTT. It yields the protein CASSSADREVNTEAFF.

The J gene is TRBJ1-2, the V gene TRBV29-1; TRBD1 aligns across 8 bases. The V segment lost 2 bases and the J segment 3 bases; nucleotides outside the gene matches: 2. The CDR3 loop spans 13 amino acids. Germline V gene lookup returns CDR1 SQVTM and CDR2 ANQGSEA. The CDR3 nucleotides read TGCAGCGTTGAAACAGGGGGATACTATGGCTACACCTTC. Protein sequence: CSVETGGYYGYTF.

In this sample, this clone turned up once. The chain combines TRBV28 with TRBJ1-2, with D unresolved. Germline CDR1 MDHEN, CDR2 SYDVKM. The V and J ends lost 6 bases and 1 base respectively, with 12 bases between them. The CDR3 loop spans 14 amino acids. The CDR3 nucleotides are TGTGCCAGCAGCAGGAAAGAGAGTAACTATGGCTACACCTTC. Amino acid sequence: CASSRKESNYGYTF.

This clone was seen more than once but under ten times. The chain uses TRBV18 and TRBJ1-2, with TRBD1 identical over 10 bases. CDR3 length: 14 residues. Germline values: CDR1 KGHSH, CDR2 LQKENI. V shed 2 bases and J 8 bases; nucleotides not matched to a gene: 5. The CDR3 DNA is TGTGCCAGCTCACCAGGGACAGGGGCGCGCGGCTACACCTTC. As protein: CASSPGTGARGYTF.

The rearrangement links TRBV9 to TRBJ1-2; 7 nucleotides align to TRBD1. Germline V gene sequence: CDR1 SGDLS, CDR2 YYNGEE. CDR3 length: 16 residues. V lost 3 bases, J lost 3 bases, and 11 bases stayed unmatched. The CDR3 bases are TGTGCCAGCAGCGGGAGAGGAGAAGGGGGCGACTATGGCTACACCTTC. This encodes CASSGRGEGGDYGYTF.

The rearrangement uses TRBV18 and TRBJ1-6, with D possibly TRBD1 on 5 matching bases. V lost 0 bases to trimming and J lost 8 bases, with 17 bases between them. The V gene's germline CDR1 is KGHSH and CDR2 LQKENI. CDR3 length: 17 amino acids. CDR3 nucleotide sequence: TGTGCCAGCTCACCACCGGTAACAGGACCGCGATATTCACCCCTCCACTTT. Translation gives CASSPPVTGPRYSPLHF.

Only one count was recorded for this clone. The chain combines TRBV7-8 with TRBJ2-7; D not resolved. CDR1 is SGHVS, CDR2 FQNEAQ, per germline. Trimming removed 3 bases from V and 5 bases from J, with 23 bases in between. The CDR3 loop spans 17 amino acids. The CDR3 DNA reads as TGTGCCAGCAGCTTCATCACAGACAATGATTACCTACACGAGCAGTACTTC. As protein: CASSFITDNDYLHEQYF.